This T cell receptor beta chain was retrieved from a study of beta chain features in type 1 diabetes. Findings and caveats of the study: PCR, the amplification step, might favor shorter templates, equally in patients and controls.

Between the trimmed V and J ends, which lost 4 bases and 2 bases, there was a span of 10 bases. The CDR3 has 15 amino acids. Germline loops: CDR1 SGHDT, CDR2 YYEEEE. The investigators reverse transcribed all of the isolated RNA, so they sequenced expressed TCRB transcripts. Sequenced by immunoSEQ multiplex PCR; TCRdb stores in-frame clones only, minus some. The sample includes over 300,000 clones, roughly 8% of them seen just once. There are a few counts of this clone. Its antigen is currently unknown. CD4+ naive, central memory, regulatory and stem cell-like memory subsets were isolated by sorting on CD45RO/CCR7/CD25/CD127/CD95/CD27. Sorted populations all exceeded 95% purity.

The chain uses TRBV5-6 and TRBJ2-6; D remains ambiguous. This sequence originates from a woman younger than 30 in good health. The sequencing sample was made of central memory CD4+ T cells from blood. CDR3 region: CASSPDGPGANVLTF. CDR3 nucleotides: TGTGCCAGCAGCCCAGACGGCCCTGGGGCCAACGTCCTGACTTTC.